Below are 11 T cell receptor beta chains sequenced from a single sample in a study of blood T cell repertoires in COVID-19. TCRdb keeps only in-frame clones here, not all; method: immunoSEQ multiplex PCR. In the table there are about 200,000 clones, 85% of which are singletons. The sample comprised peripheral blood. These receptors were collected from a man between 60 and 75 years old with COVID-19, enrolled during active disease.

CDR3 residues: CASVAGGYNEQFF. The CDR3 DNA reads as TGTGCCAGCGTCGCGGGAGGGTACAATGAGCAGTTCTTC. The V gene is TRBV28, the J gene TRBJ2-1, with 9 bases matching TRBD2. The V segment lost 8 bases and the J segment 4 bases; nucleotides outside the gene matches: 3. Germline V lookup: CDR1 MDHEN, CDR2 SYDVKM. This CDR3 spans 13 amino acids.

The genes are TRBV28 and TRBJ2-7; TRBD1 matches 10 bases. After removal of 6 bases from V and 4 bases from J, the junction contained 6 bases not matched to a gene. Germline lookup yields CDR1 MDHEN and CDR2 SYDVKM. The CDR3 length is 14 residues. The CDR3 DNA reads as TGTGCCAGCAGGTCGACAGGGGGCCGTTACGAGCAGTACTTC. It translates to CASRSTGGRYEQYF.

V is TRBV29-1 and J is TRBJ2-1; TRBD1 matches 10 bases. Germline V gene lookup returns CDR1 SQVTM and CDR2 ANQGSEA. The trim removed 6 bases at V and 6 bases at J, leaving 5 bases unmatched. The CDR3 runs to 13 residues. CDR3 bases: TGCAGCGTCGGGACAGGGGAGCCCAATGAGCAGTTCTTC. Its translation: CSVGTGEPNEQFF.

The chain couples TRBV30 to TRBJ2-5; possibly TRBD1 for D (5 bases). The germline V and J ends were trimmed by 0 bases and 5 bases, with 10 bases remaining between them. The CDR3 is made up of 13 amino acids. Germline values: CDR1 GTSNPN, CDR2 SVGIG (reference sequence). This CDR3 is CAWSVQAKETQYF. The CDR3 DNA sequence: TGTGCCTGGAGTGTACAGGCGAAGGAGACCCAGTACTTC.

CDR3 DNA sequence: TGTGCCAGCAGCCAAGACAGGACAGCCACGTACAATGAGCAGTTCTTC. Amino acids: CASSQDRTATYNEQFF. The chain uses TRBV4-2 and TRBJ2-1; D might be TRBD1 (6 bases). The V and J ends lost 0 bases and 4 bases respectively, with 13 bases between them. The CDR3 is 16 residues long. From germline, CDR1 is LGHNA and CDR2 YNFKEQ.

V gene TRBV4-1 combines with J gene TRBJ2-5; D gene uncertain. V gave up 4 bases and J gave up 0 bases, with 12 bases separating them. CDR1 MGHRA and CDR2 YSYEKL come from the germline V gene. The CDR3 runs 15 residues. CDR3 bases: TGCGCCAGCAGCCCCTCACGCAGAAACCAAGAGACCCAGTACTTC. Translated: CASSPSRRNQETQYF.

CDR3 sequence reads: CASSELGGVRETQYF. CDR3 in DNA: TGTGCCAGCAGTGAATTGGGCGGGGTTCGAGAGACCCAGTACTTC. The J gene is TRBJ2-5, the V gene TRBV6-1; the D gene is possibly TRBD2 (6 bases). Trimming shortened V by 2 bases and J by 4 bases, and 14 bases separated the two germline ends. This CDR3 spans 15 amino acids. Germline assignment: CDR1 MNHNS and CDR2 SASEGT.

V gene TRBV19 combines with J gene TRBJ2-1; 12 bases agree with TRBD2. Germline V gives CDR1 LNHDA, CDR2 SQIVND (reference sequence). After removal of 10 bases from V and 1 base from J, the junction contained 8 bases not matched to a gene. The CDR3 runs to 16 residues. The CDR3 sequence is CATQTSGGRSYNEQFF. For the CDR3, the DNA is TGTGCCACTCAGACTAGCGGGGGACGATCCTACAATGAGCAGTTCTTC.

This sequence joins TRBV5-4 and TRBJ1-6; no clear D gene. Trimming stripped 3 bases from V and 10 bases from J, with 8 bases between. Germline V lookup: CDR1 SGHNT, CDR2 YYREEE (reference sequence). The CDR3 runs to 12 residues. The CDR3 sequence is CASSSQVSPLHF. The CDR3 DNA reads TGTGCCAGCAGCTCGCAGGTATCACCCCTCCACTTT. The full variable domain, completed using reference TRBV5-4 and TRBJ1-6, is ETGVTQSPTHLIKTRGQQVTLRCSSQSGHNTVSWYQQALGQGPQFIFQYYREEENGRGNFPPRFSGLQFPNYSSELNVNALELDDSALYLCASSSQVSPLHFGNGTRLTVT.

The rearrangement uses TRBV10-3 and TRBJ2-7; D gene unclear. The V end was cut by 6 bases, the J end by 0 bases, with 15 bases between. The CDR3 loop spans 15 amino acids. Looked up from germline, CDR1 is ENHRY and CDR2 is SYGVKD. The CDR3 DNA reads TGTGCCATCAGGCAGGCCCAAAACCCCTCCTACGAGCAGTACTTC. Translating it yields CAIRQAQNPSYEQYF.

CDR3 loop: CASSDLGQGLETQYF. CDR3 sequence (DNA): TGTGCCAGCAGTGACCTGGGACAGGGTCTCGAGACCCAGTACTTC. This rearrangement joins TRBV2 to TRBJ2-5; 9 nucleotides match TRBD1. Germline-derived CDR1 and CDR2 are SNHLY and FYNNEI. The CDR3 contains 15 residues. V lost 3 bases to trimming and J lost 5 bases; unmatched junction nucleotides: 7. Complete variable domain (other parts from reference TRBV2 and TRBJ2-5): EPEVTQTPSHQVTQMGQEVILRCVPISNHLYFYWYRQILGQKVEFLVSFYNNEISEKSEIFDDQFSVERPDGSNFTLKIRSTKLEDSAMYFCASSDLGQGLETQYFGPGTRLLVL.